Described below is a single T cell receptor beta chain sequence and its context. Its antigen remains unidentified. The sample comes from a study of cytomegalovirus exposure and HLA in healthy donors. The study ran its PCR with 60 Vbeta and 13 Jbeta primers. TCRdb keeps only in-frame clones here, not all; method: immunoSEQ multiplex PCR. The profile covers about 100,000 clones, with 70% to 85% appearing a single time and about 1.2% taken by the ten largest. Study-wide findings and caveats: A further, later analysis showed that HLA-associated TCR beta chains (compared with equally common others) were more clonally expanded. Immune exposure data for these donors was limited to CMV serostatus. Productive rates of about 87% or about 30% were seen for most TCR beta V segments in an earlier analysis.

This sequence was found in a woman aged 18-30 years in good health and CMV-seronegative. Sequencing input: PBMCs.

The DNA for the CDR3 is TGCGCCAGCAGCCAAGTCCGGGGAGGAACCTACGAGCAGTACTTC. It specifies CASSQVRGGTYEQYF. The chain is built from TRBV4-1 and TRBJ2-7; possibly TRBD2 for D (6 bases). Germline CDR1 and CDR2: MGHRA and YSYEKL. The CDR3 consists of 15 residues. Trimming removed 1 base from V and 2 bases from J, with 12 bases in between.